This TCR beta chain emerged from a study of spatial heterogeneity in lung cancer (dated by TCRdb to between 2017 and 2020). Notes on the research overall: Beta-chain transcripts were consistently detected in greater numbers than alpha-chain transcripts, which likely reflects a higher abundance of beta-chain transcripts. At surgery, both alpha and beta chains were TCR-sequenced in 200 to 250 tumor regions, 64 matched nontumor lung samples and around 50 PBMC samples. In non-small cell lung cancer, the study made a quantitative comparison of TCR alpha and beta repertoires among multiple tumor regions, matched nontumor lung and blood. In the raw uncorrected reads, each unique combination of TCR and UMI appeared more than ten times on average. Nonsynonymous mutation counts, determined by whole-exome sequencing of tumor tissue, were related to features of the TCR repertoire.

There are a few counts of this clonotype. What this receptor recognizes is not known. No base qualities exist here, and no much larger clone lies one base off it. Beyond this particular receptor, the publication reports: Confirming at a functional level the hypothesis that regional TCRs recognize regional mutations was considered to require additional single-cell paired TCR alpha and beta sequencing. Ubiquitous expanded tumor TCRs were found in blood more often at tumor resection than at routine follow-up.

Taken with the paper, the label for time point translates to: sample taken at primary tumor resection. TCR sequencing used whole RNA extracted from tumor and nontumor lung tissue, or from cryopreserved PBMC samples, without cell sorting. The donors were 72 patients from the lung TRACERx cohort who had early-stage, untreated non-small cell lung cancer. A patient was chosen for TCR sequencing only when enough RNA was available from at least two tumor regions. Unmatched junction bases come to 10, with V trimmed by 0 bases and J by 3 bases. The CDR3 contains 17 residues, cysteine and phenylalanine counted. The sequence is cut down to CDR3 DNA, 51 bases in frame from base 1. The germline V gene (reference sequence) gives CDR1 as DFQATT and CDR2 as SNEGSKA. Receptor libraries were prepared by 5' RACE. For sequencing, a NextSeq 500 was employed. In the TCR library protocol, a unique molecular identifier was attached to each TCR cDNA molecule so that PCR and sequencing errors could be corrected. The authors' pipeline ran thus. Decombinator tools were used for TCR identification, UMI-based error correction and CDR3 extraction. Expanded TCRs were defined as those above a frequency of 2 per 1,000, corresponding to the top 1% of the tumor frequency distribution. Rényi diversity was computed with the R vegan package after subsampling each repertoire 100 times to 5,000 TCRs. CDR3 similarity networks were built from amino acid triplet string-kernel similarity, with CDR3s being connected when pairwise similarity was above 0.82. TCRdb trimmed public reads at Q25 via fastp, called clones via MiXCR and kept in-frame beta chains. Each record represents a unique CDR3 protein, reported with the most common genes and DNA among its rows. It is TCRdb's table, rather than the study itself, that gives the V and J calls and clone size. Recorded for this sample are about 50,000 distinct CDR3 sequences; 7.6% of them occurred a single time. About 13% of the sample is held by the ten biggest clonotypes.

The sequence links TRBV20-1 to TRBJ2-2, with TRBD2 matching 7 junction bases. The source of this sequence is a female donor with early-stage non-small cell lung cancer. Sequenced here: PBMCs, sampled at surgery. The CDR3 is CSARDSASGPYTGELFF. The DNA is TGCAGTGCTAGAGATTCCGCTAGCGGACCTTACACCGGGGAGCTGTTTTTT.